These T cell receptor beta chains were read from a single sample in a study of metastatic and nonmetastatic thyroid tumors. TCRdb re-processed the PCR reads through MiXCR. In the table there are about 30,000 clones, around 22% of which are singletons. Sequenced input: blood. Receptor source: a female donor with papillary thyroid cancer or a benign thyroid nodule (not recorded which). Some clones in this sample may be carry-over from other donors' samples. CDR3s include the opening cysteine and the closing phenylalanine or tryptophan. D genes are given only for firm matches. Clone sizes are given selectively: once, few, many, or a class where the clone is expanded.

V gene: TRBV20-1
J gene: TRBJ1-5
clone size: many
D gene: TRBD1
CDR3 protein: CSATVSTGVRTNQPQHF
CDR3 DNA: TGCAGTGCTACCGTTTCGACAGGGGTTAGGACAAATCAGCCCCAGCATTTT

V gene: TRBV16
J gene: TRBJ2-7
clone size: many
D gene: NA
CDR3 protein: CASSQTTESSYEQYF
CDR3 DNA: TGTGCCAGCAGCCAAACGACAGAAAGCTCCTACGAGCAGTACTTC

V gene: TRBV28
J gene: TRBJ1-2
clone size: few
D gene: NA
CDR3 protein: CASSEVGGYGYTF
CDR3 DNA: TGTGCCAGCAGTGAGGTGGGTGGCTATGGCTACACCTTC

V gene: TRBV15
J gene: TRBJ2-2
clone size: NA
D gene: NA
CDR3 protein: CATNRDLPTGELFF
CDR3 DNA: TGTGCCACCAACAGAGATTTACCCACCGGGGAGCTGTTTTTT

V gene: TRBV12-3/TRBV12-4
J gene: TRBJ2-5
clone size: NA
D gene: TRBD1
CDR3 protein: CASSLRGPWTYQTQYF
CDR3 DNA: TGTGCCAGCAGTTTGAGGGGGCCGTGGACGTACCAGACCCAGTACTTC

V gene: TRBV19
J gene: TRBJ1-5
clone size: few
D gene: NA
CDR3 protein: CASSMIRDQPQHF
CDR3 DNA: TGTGCCAGTAGTATGATCCGGGATCAGCCCCAGCATTTT

V gene: TRBV19
J gene: TRBJ1-5
clone size: many
D gene: NA
CDR3 protein: CASSTTGRGQPQHF
CDR3 DNA: TGTGCCAGTAGTACGACGGGCCGGGGTCAGCCCCAGCATTTT

V gene: TRBV12-3/TRBV12-4
J gene: TRBJ2-1
clone size: NA
D gene: NA
CDR3 protein: CASGLSEMQFF
CDR3 DNA: TGTGCCAGCGGGCTTAGCGAGATGCAGTTCTTC

V gene: TRBV19
J gene: TRBJ2-1
clone size: NA
D gene: TRBD2
CDR3 protein: CASSIRLAGVTNEQFF
CDR3 DNA: TGTGCCAGTAGTATCCGACTAGCGGGAGTAACGAATGAGCAGTTCTTC

V gene: TRBV28
J gene: TRBJ2-6
clone size: few
D gene: NA
CDR3 protein: CAISFWVGVGADVLTF
CDR3 DNA: TGTGCCATCAGTTTTTGGGTGGGGGTCGGGGCCGACGTCCTGACTTTC

V gene: TRBV5-1
J gene: TRBJ2-7
clone size: many
D gene: NA
CDR3 protein: CASRDLALPYEQYF
CDR3 DNA: TGCGCCAGCAGGGACTTAGCCCTCCCCTACGAGCAGTACTTC

V gene: TRBV15
J gene: TRBJ2-7
clone size: NA
D gene: NA
CDR3 protein: CATRRVVGRGTYEQYF
CDR3 DNA: TGTGCCACCCGCAGAGTGGTCGGGCGCGGTACCTACGAGCAGTACTTC

V gene: TRBV10-1
J gene: TRBJ2-3
clone size: once
D gene: NA
CDR3 protein: CASSEGYPDTQYF
CDR3 DNA: TGCGCCAGCAGTGAGGGCTATCCAGATACGCAGTATTTT